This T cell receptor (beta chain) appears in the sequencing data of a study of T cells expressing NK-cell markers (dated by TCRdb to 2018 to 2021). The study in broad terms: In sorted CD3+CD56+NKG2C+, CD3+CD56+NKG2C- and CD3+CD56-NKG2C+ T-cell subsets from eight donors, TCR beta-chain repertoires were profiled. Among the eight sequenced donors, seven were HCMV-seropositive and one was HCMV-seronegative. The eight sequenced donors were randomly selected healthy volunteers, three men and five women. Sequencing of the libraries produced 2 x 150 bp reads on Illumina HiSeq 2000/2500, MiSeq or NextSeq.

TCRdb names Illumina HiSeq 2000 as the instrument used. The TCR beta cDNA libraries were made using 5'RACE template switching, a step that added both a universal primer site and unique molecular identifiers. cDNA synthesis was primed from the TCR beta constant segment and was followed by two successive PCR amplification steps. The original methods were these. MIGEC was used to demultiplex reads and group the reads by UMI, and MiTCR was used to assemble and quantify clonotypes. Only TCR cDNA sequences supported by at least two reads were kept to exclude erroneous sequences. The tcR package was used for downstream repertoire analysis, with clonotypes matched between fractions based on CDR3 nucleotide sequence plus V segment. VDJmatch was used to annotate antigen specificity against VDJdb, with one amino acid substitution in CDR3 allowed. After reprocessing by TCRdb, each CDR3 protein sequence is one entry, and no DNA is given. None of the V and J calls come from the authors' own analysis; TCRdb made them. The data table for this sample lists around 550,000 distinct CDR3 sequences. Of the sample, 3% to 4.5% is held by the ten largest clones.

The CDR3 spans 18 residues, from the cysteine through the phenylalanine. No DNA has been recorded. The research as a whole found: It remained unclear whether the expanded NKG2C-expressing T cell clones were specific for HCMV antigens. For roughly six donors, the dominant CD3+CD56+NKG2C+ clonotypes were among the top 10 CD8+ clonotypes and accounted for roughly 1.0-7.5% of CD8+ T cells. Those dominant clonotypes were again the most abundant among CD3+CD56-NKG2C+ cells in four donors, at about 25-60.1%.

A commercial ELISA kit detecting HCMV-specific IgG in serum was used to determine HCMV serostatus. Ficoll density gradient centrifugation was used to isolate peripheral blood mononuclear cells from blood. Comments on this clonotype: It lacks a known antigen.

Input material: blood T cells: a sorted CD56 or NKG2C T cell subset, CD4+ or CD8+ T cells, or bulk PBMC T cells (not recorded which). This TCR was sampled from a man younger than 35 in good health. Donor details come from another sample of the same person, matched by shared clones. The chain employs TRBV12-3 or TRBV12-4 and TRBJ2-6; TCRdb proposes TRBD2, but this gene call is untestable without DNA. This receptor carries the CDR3 CASSPGLAGSSGANVLTF.